The clone carrying this TCR beta chain was detected ten times or more. The data were taken from a study of Graves' ophthalmopathy and Graves' hyperthyroidism. Turning to the study itself: At initial diagnosis, peripheral blood was obtained, and this preceded any treatment.

The CDR3 extends over 14 amino acids. Between the trimmed V and J ends, which lost 6 bases and 2 bases, there was a span of 10 bases. The authors amplified TCR beta CDR3 regions, and they did so from RNA transcripts for repertoire sequencing. The first-round RT-PCR employed HTBI primers together with the Qiagen OneStep RT-PCR kit. A multiplex PCR was then performed as the second round. TCRdb reprocessed the multiplex PCR reads via MiXCR and lists one record per CDR3 protein. The data contain just over 400,000 distinct CDR3 sequences, approximately 21% of them singletons. Hyperthyroidism is called stable when no ophthalmopathy develops within 18 months of follow-up. Recruitment covered hyperthyroidism patients aged 18 to 65 whose new diagnosis was of under 2 months' duration. Patients with other autoimmune diseases, uncontrolled infections, pregnancy or lactation were excluded.

The TCR was taken from a young woman with stable Graves' hyperthyroidism. Input material: peripheral blood. This chain uses TRBV12-3 or TRBV12-4 with TRBJ2-2; D is ambiguous. CDR3: CASRLDTNTGELFF. The CDR3, as DNA: TGTGCCAGCAGACTCGACACTAACACCGGGGAGCTGTTTTTT.